The sequence of this TCR beta chain was determined in a study of blood T cell repertoires in COVID-19. About the study: T cells, B-cell-depleted T cells, or PBMCs provided the cDNA or gDNA that served as material.

The study recruited people aged roughly 18 to 95 years across about two dozen US areas. Which cohort a participant joined came from the clinical history participants gave. The recovered donors of Cohort 3 showed two negative PCRs, clearance, or symptom resolution. Per the germline V gene, CDR1 is LGHNA and CDR2 is YNFKEQ. Trimming at V came to 3 bases and at J to 5 bases, leaving 6 bases not matched to a gene. The CDR3 contains 14 residues. This clone was found once. TCRdb's table, derived via immunoSEQ multiplex PCR, lists solely in-frame clones and lacks some. The sample contains about 320,000 clones, around 84% of which appear only once.

The sequenced sample was PBMCs or T cells enriched from blood (not recorded which). This sequence joins TRBV4-2 and TRBJ1-1; 7 bases fit TRBD1. The TCR was taken from a woman younger than 35 who had recovered from COVID-19. Here the CDR3 DNA reads TGTGCCAGCAGCCAGGGGACAGTAACAACTGAAGCTTTCTTT. Its protein is CASSQGTVTTEAFF.